Listed below are T cell receptor beta chains from one sample, sequenced in a study of cytomegalovirus exposure and HLA in healthy donors. Method: immunoSEQ multiplex PCR; TCRdb's copy keeps in-frame clones and lacks some. The profile shows roughly 81,000 clones, around 77% of them singletons. Sequencing was done on a sample of PBMCs. The receptors here all came from a boy between 5 and 17 years old in good health and CMV-seronegative. The CDR3 runs from the conserved cysteine through the conserved F or W. D genes are given only for firm matches. Size is stated for part of the rows, as once, few or many counts, or as a class when the clone is expanded.

CDR3aa,CDR3nt,abundance,d_gene,v_gene,j_gene
CASSLVGDEQYF,TGTGCCAGCAGCTTAGTGGGCGACGAGCAGTACTTC,.,.,TRBV7-2,TRBJ2-7
CAFRVPANYGYTF,TGTGCCTTCCGGGTCCCAGCTAACTATGGCTACACCTTC,.,.,TRBV5-4,TRBJ1-2
CASSLVTDTEAFF,TGTGCCAGCAGCTTGGTAACGGACACTGAAGCTTTCTTT,.,.,TRBV7-9,TRBJ1-1
CASSSTGTSYEQYF,TGCGCCAGCAGCTCCACCGGGACTAGTTACGAGCAGTACTTC,.,TRBD2,TRBV5-1,TRBJ2-7
CASSVTGNTEAFF,TGCGCCAGCAGCGTAACAGGAAACACTGAAGCTTTCTTT,once,.,TRBV5-1,TRBJ1-1
CASSSRQGFNEQYF,TGTGCCAGCAGTTCGAGACAGGGTTTTAACGAGCAGTACTTC,.,TRBD1,TRBV28,TRBJ2-7
CSVADRDLLDIQYF,TGCAGCGTTGCCGACAGGGACCTTCTTGACATTCAGTACTTC,.,TRBD1,TRBV29-1,TRBJ2-4
CASSFSGLNTEAFF,TGTGCCAGTAGTTTCTCAGGCTTGAACACTGAAGCTTTCTTT,.,.,TRBV19,TRBJ1-1
CASSLAPRGFYEQYF,TGTGCCAGCAGCTTAGCGCCCAGGGGTTTTTACGAGCAGTACTTC,few,.,TRBV7-2,TRBJ2-7
CASEHRGSNQPQHF,TGTGCCAGCGAACACCGCGGGAGCAATCAGCCCCAGCATTTT,.,.,TRBV28,TRBJ1-5
CASSQFPDSSNQPQHF,TGCGCCAGCAGCCAATTCCCCGACAGTAGCAATCAGCCCCAGCATTTT,.,.,TRBV4-1,TRBJ1-5
CASSPEWGKQYF,TGTGCCAGCTCACCTGAATGGGGCAAGCAGTACTTC,.,.,TRBV18,TRBJ2-7
CASSQGLAGNQPQHF,TGCGCCAGCAGCCAAGGTCTAGCGGGCAATCAGCCCCAGCATTTT,once,.,TRBV4-3,TRBJ1-5
CASSSPSRDRGYEQYF,TGTGCCAGCAGTTCCCCTAGCCGGGACAGGGGCTACGAGCAGTACTTC,.,TRBD1,TRBV28,TRBJ2-7
CASRLAGTSWNEQFF,TGTGCCAGCAGACTAGCGGGGACTAGCTGGAATGAGCAGTTCTTC,.,TRBD2,TRBV7-9,TRBJ2-1
CASSMRDSYNEQFF,TGTGCCAGCAGCATGCGGGACTCCTACAATGAGCAGTTCTTC,.,.,TRBV5-4,TRBJ2-1